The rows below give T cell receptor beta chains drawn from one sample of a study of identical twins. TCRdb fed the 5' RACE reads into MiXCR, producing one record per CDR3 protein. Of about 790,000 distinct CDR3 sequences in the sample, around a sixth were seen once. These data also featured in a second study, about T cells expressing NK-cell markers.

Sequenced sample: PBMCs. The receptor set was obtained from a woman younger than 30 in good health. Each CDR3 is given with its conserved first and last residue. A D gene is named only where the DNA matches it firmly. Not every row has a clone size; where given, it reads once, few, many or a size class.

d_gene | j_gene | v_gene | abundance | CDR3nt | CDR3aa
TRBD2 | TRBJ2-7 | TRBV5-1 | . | TGCGCCAGCAGCTGGGCCCAAGGACTAGCCCACGAGCAGTACTTC | CASSWAQGLAHEQYF
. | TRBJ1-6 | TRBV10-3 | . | TGTGCCATCAGTGGGTTCGCCCCGGGAGTCAACCCCTATAATTCACCCCTCCACTTT | CAISGFAPGVNPYNSPLHF
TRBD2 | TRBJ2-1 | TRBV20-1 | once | TGCTGCGCTAGAGAGATTGGGGGGGACCTCTATCTTGATGAGCAGTTCTTC | CCAREIGGDLYLDEQFF
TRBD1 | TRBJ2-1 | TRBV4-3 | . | TGCGCCAGCAGCCAGGGGACAGGGTCAAAGCGTGAGCAGTTCTTC | CASSQGTGSKREQFF
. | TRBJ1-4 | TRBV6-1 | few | TGTGCCAGCAAGCCCAGGGTGGAGGAAAAACTGTTTTTT | CASKPRVEEKLFF
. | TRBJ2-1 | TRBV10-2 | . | TGCGCCAGCAGTGAACAGCTTTCCTACAATGAGCAGTTCTTC | CASSEQLSYNEQFF
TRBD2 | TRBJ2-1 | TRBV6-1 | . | TGTGCCACTAAAGGGACTAGCGGGACAGCCTACAATGAGCAGTTCTTC | CATKGTSGTAYNEQFF
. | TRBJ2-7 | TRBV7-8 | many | TGTGCCAGCACCCTATTTCAGGGGCCTTCCTACGAGCAGTACTTC | CASTLFQGPSYEQYF
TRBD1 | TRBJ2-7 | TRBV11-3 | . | TGTGCCAGCAGCTTAAGGTTTACGGGACAGGGGTTCGACGAGCAGTACTTC | CASSLRFTGQGFDEQYF
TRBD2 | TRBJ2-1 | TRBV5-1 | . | TGCGCCAGCTCCCCAAGCGGGACGAGGGTTTACAATGAGCAGTTCTTC | CASSPSGTRVYNEQFF
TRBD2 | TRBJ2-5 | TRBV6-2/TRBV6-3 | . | TGTGCCGCGGGGCCCGGGACTAGCGGACAAGAGACCCAGTACTTC | CAAGPGTSGQETQYF
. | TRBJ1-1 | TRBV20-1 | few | TGCAGTGCTCCACCCGGCGGGACAAGCATGAACACTGAAGCTTTCTTT | CSAPPGGTSMNTEAFF
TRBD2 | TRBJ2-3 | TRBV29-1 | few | TGCAGCGTTTTCCCTAGCGGGGGGGCTATAGATACGCAGTATTTT | CSVFPSGGAIDTQYF
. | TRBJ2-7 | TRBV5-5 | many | TGTGCCAGCAGCTTGGTAGGGGCGGGACGAACCTACGAGCAGTACTTC | CASSLVGAGRTYEQYF
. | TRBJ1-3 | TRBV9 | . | TGTGCCAGCAGCATCCAAGGAGAATCTGGAAACACCATATATTTT | CASSIQGESGNTIYF
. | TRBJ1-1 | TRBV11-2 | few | TGTGCCAGCAGCTTAGGTCCAGGAGAAGCTTTCTTT | CASSLGPGEAFF